These 10 T cell receptor beta chains came from one sample sequenced in a study of OX40 agonist ivuxolimab in advanced cancers. TCRdb's copy holds only in-frame clones and misses some; the assay was immunoSEQ multiplex PCR. The table includes over 55,000 clones, approximately 86% detected once. Sequenced material: CD4+ or CD8+ T cells sorted from blood, taken in a trial of the OX40 agonist ivuxolimab. The receptors were sampled from an adult with an advanced solid tumor such as melanoma, head and neck, liver or kidney cancer.

The CDR3 region is CASRSSGGQPQHF. CDR3 DNA sequence: TGTGCCAGCAGATCTAGCGGCGGGCAGCCCCAGCATTTT. The rearrangement links TRBV5-8 to TRBJ1-5; no definite D call. The CDR3 sequence is 13 residues long. Germline V gene lookup returns CDR1 SGHTS and CDR2 YDEGEE. Trimming removed 5 bases at V and 7 bases at J, with 13 bases between. The entire variable domain, with the rest obtained from reference TRBV5-8 and TRBJ1-5, is as follows: EAGVTQSPTHLIKTRGQQATLRCSPISGHTSVYWYQQALGLGLQFLLWYDEGEERNRGNFPPRFSGRQFPNYSSELNVNALELEDSALYLCASRSSGGQPQHFGDGTRLSIL.

This sequence joins TRBV19 and TRBJ2-3, with D perhaps given as TRBD1 or TRBD2 (5 bases each). V shed 5 bases and J shed 2 bases, with 14 bases lying between them. CDR1 and CDR2 (germline): LNHDA, SQIVND (reference sequence). CDR3 length: 15 amino acids. The CDR3 nucleotides are TGTGCCAGTAGTGAGGGCCTAGGACACACAGATACGCAGTATTTT. It yields the protein CASSEGLGHTDTQYF.

The V call is TRBV7-2, the J call TRBJ2-5; D may match TRBD1 or TRBD2 (6 bases each). The CDR3 runs to 14 residues. CDR1 SGHTA and CDR2 FQGNSA come from the germline V gene. With 6 bases removed from V and 4 bases from J, the gap between germline ends came to 15 bases. The CDR3 coding sequence is TGTGCCAGCAGTCAACAACAGGGAGGAGAGACCCAGTACTTC. The encoded protein is CASSQQQGGETQYF. Filled out from reference TRBV7-2 and TRBJ2-5, the complete variable domain reads GAGVSQSPSNKVTEKGKDVELRCDPISGHTALYWYRQSLGQGLEFLIYFQGNSAPDKSGLPSDRFSAERTGGSVSTLTIQRTQQEDSAVYLCASSQQQGGETQYFGPGTRLLVL.

The chain carries TRBV6-5 and TRBJ2-2, with a possible D match to TRBD1 (6 bases). Trimming stripped 5 bases from V and 0 bases from J, with 10 bases between. CDR1 and CDR2 (germline): MNHEY, SVGAGI. The CDR3 length is 15 residues. This CDR3 is CASSRQATNTGELFF. The CDR3 bases are TGTGCCAGCAGTCGACAGGCTACGAACACCGGGGAGCTGTTTTTT.

The CDR3 DNA is TGTGCCATCAGTGAGTCCAGTTCCTATGGCTACACCTTC. It encodes CAISESSSYGYTF. The chain uses TRBV10-3 and TRBJ1-2, with D unclear. Per germline, CDR1 ENHRY and CDR2 SYGVKD. Trimming left V 0 bases short and J 4 bases short, with 6 bases between. The CDR3 contains 13 residues.

This rearrangement joins TRBV11-2 to TRBJ1-1, with a possible D match to TRBD1 (6 bases). This CDR3 contains 17 residues. Trimming cost V 7 bases and J 1 base, with 22 bases left between them. From germline, CDR1 is SGHAT and CDR2 FQNNGV. The CDR3 nucleotides are TGTGCCAGCACCCTCCTCTCGACAGGAGCGTCGAACACTGAAGCTTTCTTT. Amino acid sequence: CASTLLSTGASNTEAFF.

The chain couples TRBV5-6 to TRBJ1-2; the D gene is possibly TRBD1 (6 bases). Germline loops: CDR1 SGHDT, CDR2 YYEEEE. The CDR3 spans 14 residues. V was clipped by 4 bases and J by 4 bases, with 14 bases between them. The CDR3: CASSPDRLLYGYTF. The CDR3 DNA reads as TGTGCCAGCAGCCCCGACAGGCTACTCTATGGCTACACCTTC.

The V gene is TRBV28, the J gene TRBJ1-2; TRBD1 is a possible D gene (6 bases). The V gene lost 2 bases and the J gene lost 4 bases, with 11 bases spanning the gap. This CDR3 region has 14 residues. Germline-derived CDR1 and CDR2 are MDHEN and SYDVKM. The CDR3 bases are TGTGCCAGCAGTTTAGGACAGATGGTCTATGGCTACACCTTC. This encodes CASSLGQMVYGYTF.

The chain is built from TRBV7-9 and TRBJ2-1; 11 nucleotides match TRBD2. The CDR3 has 15 residues. Looked up from germline, CDR1 is SEHNR and CDR2 is FQNEAQ (reference sequence). V dropped 5 bases and J dropped 6; count of bases not matched to a gene: 6. In DNA form, the CDR3 reads TGTGCCAGCAGCGCCCGACTAGCGGGAAGCAATGAGCAGTTCTTC. Amino acid sequence: CASSARLAGSNEQFF.

The rearrangement links TRBV30 to TRBJ2-3, with D unresolved. V lost 5 bases and J lost 1, with 10 bases in between. Germline CDR1 reads GTSNPN; CDR2 reads SVGIG (reference sequence). This CDR3 contains 13 residues. As DNA, the CDR3 is TGTGCCTGGGGATGGAGTGGCACAGATACGCAGTATTTT. This encodes CAWGWSGTDTQYF.